Listed here is a single T cell receptor beta chain. Germline V gene sequence: CDR1 MDHEN, CDR2 SYDVKM. The V and J ends lost 8 bases and 7 bases respectively, with 15 bases between them. The CDR3 is 12 residues long. This specimen comes from a study of human T cells and chemical hapten exposure. TCRdb reanalysed the RACE reads using MiXCR and keeps one entry per CDR3 protein. The table records roughly 140,000 distinct CDR3 sequences, approximately 12% of them present only once. Time point in this sample: patch test 2, 6 weeks after DPC sensitization. Treatment defined: therapeutic diphenylcyclopropenone sensitization with weekly scalp DPC.

The sample here was whole blood, taken in connection with sensitization to the hapten diphenylcyclopropenone (DPC). The chain links TRBV28 to TRBJ2-7; D call uncertain. This receptor was taken from a woman aged 45-60 years with alopecia areata. Some clones in this sample may be carry-over from other donors' samples. The CDR3 spells CASPVWPKEQYF. The CDR3 DNA follows: TGTGCCAGCCCGGTTTGGCCTAAGGAGCAGTACTTC. Complete variable domain (other parts from reference TRBV28 and TRBJ2-7): DVKVTQSSRYLVKRTGEKVFLECVQDMDHENMFWYRQDPGLGLRLIYFSYDVKMKEKGDIPEGYSVSREKKERFSLILESASTNQTSMYLCASPVWPKEQYFGPGTRLTVT.